Following are 7 T cell receptor beta chains from one sample sequenced in a study of immune cell composition in non-small cell lung cancer. Profiled with immunoSEQ multiplex PCR; TCRdb holds only in-frame clones, not every one. The table has approximately 11,000 clones, around 62% seen once. The material sequenced was lung tumor tissue. The receptors were sampled from a human donor with non-small cell lung cancer.

V and J are TRBV7-2 and TRBJ2-7, with D maybe TRBD1 (6 bases). CDR1 is SGHTA, CDR2 FQGNSA, per germline. V shed 5 bases and J shed 4 bases, with 12 bases lying between them. This CDR3 has 13 amino acids. CDR3 in amino acids: CASSRTAFYEQYF. The CDR3 bases are TGTGCCAGCAGCCGGACAGCTTTTTACGAGCAGTACTTC.

Relative to its sample, this clone is medium-sized. V and J are TRBV28 and TRBJ1-5, with D possibly TRBD1 on 6 matching bases. V lost 2 bases, J lost 6 bases, and 14 bases lay in between. Germline CDR1 reads MDHEN; CDR2 reads SYDVKM. The CDR3 has 15 residues. For the CDR3, the DNA is TGTGCCAGCAGTTTACAGGACAGCTTTTCTCAGCCCCAGCATTTT. Its protein is CASSLQDSFSQPQHF.

This clone occurred once. The V gene is TRBV7-3, the J gene TRBJ2-3; 8 bases are a match to TRBD1. V trimming: 0 bases; J trimming: 9 bases; junction bases outside the gene matches: 11. The length of the CDR3 is 16 residues. Germline V gene sequence: CDR1 SGHTA, CDR2 FQGTGA. For the CDR3, the DNA is TGTGCCAGCAGCTTAACGGCTGGACAGGGTCTTTTGACGCAGTATTTT. Its translation: CASSLTAGQGLLTQYF.

The gene calls are TRBV5-6 and TRBJ1-2; 10 nucleotides line up with TRBD1. The CDR3 totals 14 residues. Germline V gives CDR1 SGHDT, CDR2 YYEEEE. The V gene end was trimmed by 5 bases and the J gene end by 8 bases; junction bases not matched to a gene: 9. CDR3 nucleotide sequence: TGTGCCAGCAGGGCGACAGGGGGCGCAAGGGGCTACACCTTC. Amino acids: CASRATGGARGYTF.

The chain carries TRBV5-5 and TRBJ2-1; 9 bases align to TRBD2. With V trimmed by 2 bases and J by 0 bases, 6 bases remained unmatched. The CDR3 totals 17 residues. The germline CDR1 and CDR2 sequences are SGHKS and YYEKEE (reference sequence). The CDR3: CASSLRLAASSYNEQFF. In DNA, the CDR3 is TGTGCCAGCAGCTTACGACTAGCGGCGAGCTCCTACAATGAGCAGTTCTTC.

V gene TRBV4-2 combines with J gene TRBJ2-3; possible D gene TRBD2, 5 bases. The CDR3 extends over 18 amino acids. Germline CDR1 is LGHNA and CDR2 is YNFKEQ. Trimming shortened V by 0 bases and J by 1 base, and 17 bases separated the two germline ends. This CDR3 is CASSQDYPLSRGTDTQYF. CDR3 sequence (DNA): TGTGCCAGCAGCCAAGATTATCCCCTGTCGAGGGGCACAGATACGCAGTATTTT.

This clone has just a few counts. This chain joins TRBV7-9 and TRBJ1-3; D unresolved. This CDR3 comprises 12 residues. The germline V and J ends were trimmed by 4 bases and 2 bases, with 3 bases remaining between them. Germline CDR1 is SEHNR and CDR2 is FQNEAQ (reference sequence). This chain's CDR3 is CASSYTGNTIYF. The CDR3 DNA follows: TGTGCCAGCAGCTATACTGGAAACACCATATATTTT.